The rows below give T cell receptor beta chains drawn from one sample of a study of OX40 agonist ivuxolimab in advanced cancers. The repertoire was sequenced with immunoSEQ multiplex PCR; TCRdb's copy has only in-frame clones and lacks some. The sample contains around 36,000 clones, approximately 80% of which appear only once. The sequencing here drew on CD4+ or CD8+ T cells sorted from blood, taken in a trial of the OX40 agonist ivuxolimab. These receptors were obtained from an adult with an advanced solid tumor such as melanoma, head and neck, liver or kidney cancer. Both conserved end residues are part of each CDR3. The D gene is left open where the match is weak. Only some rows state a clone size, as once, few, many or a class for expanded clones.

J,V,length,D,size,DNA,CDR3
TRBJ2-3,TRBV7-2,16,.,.,TGTGCCAGCAGCTTAGGTGTTAGCGGAAACACAGATACGCAGTATTTT,CASSLGVSGNTDTQYF
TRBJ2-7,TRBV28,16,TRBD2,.,TGTGCCAGCAGTTTAGCGGCTAGCGGGGGGTTCTACGAGCAGTACTTC,CASSLAASGGFYEQYF
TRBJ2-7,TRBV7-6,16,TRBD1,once,TGTGCCAGCAGCTTAGGACAGGGGGCGAAAATCTACGAGCAGTACTTC,CASSLGQGAKIYEQYF
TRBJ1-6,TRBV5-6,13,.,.,TGTGCCAGCAACCGGGCCCTTAATTCACCCCTCCACTTT,CASNRALNSPLHF
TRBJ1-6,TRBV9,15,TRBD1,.,TGTGCCAGCAGCGAGAACAGGGGGCTGAATTCACCCCTCCACTTT,CASSENRGLNSPLHF
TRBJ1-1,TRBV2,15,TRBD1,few,TGTGCCAGCAGTATCTCTGGGACAGGGAGTGCTGAAGCTTTCTTT,CASSISGTGSAEAFF
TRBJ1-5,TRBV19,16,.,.,TGTGCCAGTAGTACGCCTCGGGGGTGGGGTAGTCAGCCCCAGCATTTT,CASSTPRGWGSQPQHF
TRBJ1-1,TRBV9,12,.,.,TGTGCCAGCAGCGTAATCCCAAAAGAAGCTTTCTTT,CASSVIPKEAFF
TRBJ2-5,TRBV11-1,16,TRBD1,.,TGTGCCAGCAGCTACGGGTCCGGGACAGCCCAAGAGACCCAGTACTTC,CASSYGSGTAQETQYF
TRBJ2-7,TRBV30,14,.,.,TGTGCCTGGGGTCCCGGGACTTCAACCTACGAGCAGTACTTC,CAWGPGTSTYEQYF
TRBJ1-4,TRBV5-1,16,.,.,TGCGCCAGCAGCTCGGGGAATTTGCAAACTAATGAAAAACTGTTTTTT,CASSSGNLQTNEKLFF
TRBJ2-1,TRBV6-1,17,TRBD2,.,TGTGCCAGCAGTGAAAAACTAGCGGTGAGCTCCTACAATGAGCAGTTCTTC,CASSEKLAVSSYNEQFF
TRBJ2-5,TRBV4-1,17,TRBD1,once,TGCGCCAGCAGCCAAGATCCGCCAGGGGGAAACCAAGGGACCCAGTACTTC,CASSQDPPGGNQGTQYF
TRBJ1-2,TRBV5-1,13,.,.,TGCGCCAGCAGCTTGAAACAGACCTATGGCTACACCTTC,CASSLKQTYGYTF
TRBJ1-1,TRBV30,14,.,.,TGTGCCTGGACCAGGGACGAAAGGAACACTGAAGCTTTCTTT,CAWTRDERNTEAFF
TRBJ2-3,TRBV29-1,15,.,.,TGCAGCGTTCCCCTCACGGACAGTAGCACAGATACGCAGTATTTT,CSVPLTDSSTDTQYF
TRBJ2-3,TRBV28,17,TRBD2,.,TGTGCCAGCAGTGTATCCGGGACTAGCGGGGGTGCTGATACGCAGTATTTT,CASSVSGTSGGADTQYF
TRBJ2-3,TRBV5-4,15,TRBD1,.,TGTGCCAGCACCCATAACAGGGGACCGGGGGATACGCAGTATTTT,CASTHNRGPGDTQYF
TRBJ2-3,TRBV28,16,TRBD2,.,TGTGCCAGCAGTCAACCGGGGGGGGGACTCACAGATACGCAGTATTTT,CASSQPGGGLTDTQYF
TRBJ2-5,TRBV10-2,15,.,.,TGCGCCAGCAGCTTCCTACAGAGGGCAGGCGAGACCCAGTACTTC,CASSFLQRAGETQYF
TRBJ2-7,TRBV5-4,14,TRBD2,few,TGTGCCAGCAGCTTGGGACTAGCGGACTACGAGCAGTACTTC,CASSLGLADYEQYF
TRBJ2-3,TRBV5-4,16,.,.,TGTGCCAGCAGCTTTTATCGGACAGCGAGCACAGATACGCAGTATTTT,CASSFYRTASTDTQYF
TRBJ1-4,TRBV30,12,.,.,TGTGCCTGGAGTGTGGAGTCTGAAAAACTGTTTTTT,CAWSVESEKLFF
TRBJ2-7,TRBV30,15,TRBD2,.,TGTGCCTGGAGACTACCCGGGACTAGCGTGTACGAGCAGTACTTC,CAWRLPGTSVYEQYF
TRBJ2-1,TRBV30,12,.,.,TGTGCCTGGAGCGTCGTTAGGGGTGAGCAGTTCTTC,CAWSVVRGEQFF
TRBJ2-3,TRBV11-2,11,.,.,TGTGCCAGCAGCTCCTCAGATACGCAGTATTTT,CASSSSDTQYF
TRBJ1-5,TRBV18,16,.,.,TGTGCCAGCTCACCGCAAGCGCAGGCAGCGGGTCAGCCCCAGCATTTT,CASSPQAQAAGQPQHF
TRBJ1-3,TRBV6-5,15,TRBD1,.,TGTGCCAGCAGTTACTCGAAGGGACAGGGAAACACCATATATTTT,CASSYSKGQGNTIYF
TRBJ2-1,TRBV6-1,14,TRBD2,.,TGTGCCAGCAGACTAGCGGGTGGCAGGAATGAGCAGTTCTTC,CASRLAGGRNEQFF
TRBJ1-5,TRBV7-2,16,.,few,TGTGCCAGCAGCTTAGAAGGCAGACTACAGGGTCAGCCCCAGCATTTT,CASSLEGRLQGQPQHF
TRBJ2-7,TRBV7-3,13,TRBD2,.,TGCGCCAGCAGCCGGAGCGGGACCTCCGAGCAGTACTTC,CASSRSGTSEQYF
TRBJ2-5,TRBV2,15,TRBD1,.,TGTGCCAGCACCCAGGAGCAGGGGGCAAGAGAGACCCAGTACTTC,CASTQEQGARETQYF
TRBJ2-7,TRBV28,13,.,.,TGTGCCAGCAGTTTGGGGTCCGGGACCGAGCAGTACTTC,CASSLGSGTEQYF
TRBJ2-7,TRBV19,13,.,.,TGTGCCGGCGAAAGGGGGGACTCCTACGAGCAGTACTTC,CAGERGDSYEQYF
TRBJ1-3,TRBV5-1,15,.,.,TGCGCCAGCAGCCGGGACGTGGGGGGAGGAAACACCATATATTTT,CASSRDVGGGNTIYF
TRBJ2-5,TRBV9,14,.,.,TGTGCCAGCAGCGCCTCAGGGGTCCAAGAGACCCAGTACTTC,CASSASGVQETQYF
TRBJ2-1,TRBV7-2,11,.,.,TGTGCCAGCAGCTCTAGGTATGAGCAGTTCTTC,CASSSRYEQFF
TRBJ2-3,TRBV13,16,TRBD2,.,TGTGCCAGCAGCAGGCCTAGCGGGGGGGCCTCAGATACGCAGTATTTT,CASSRPSGGASDTQYF
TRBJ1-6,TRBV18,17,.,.,TGTGCCAGCTCACCAAGTAGCGCGTCCGCTTATAATTCACCCCTCCACTTT,CASSPSSASAYNSPLHF
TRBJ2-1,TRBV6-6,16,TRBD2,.,TGTGCCAGCAGTTACTCGATGGGACTAGCTGGAAATGAGCAGTTCTTC,CASSYSMGLAGNEQFF
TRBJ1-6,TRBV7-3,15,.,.,TGTGCCAGCAGCTTACAAGGTCGTGGGATAGGACCCCTCCACTTT,CASSLQGRGIGPLHF
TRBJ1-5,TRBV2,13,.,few,TGTGCCAGCAGTGATGGGGGGAATCAGCCCCAGCATTTT,CASSDGGNQPQHF